This TCR beta chain was sequenced for a study of neoadjuvant nivolumab and ipilimumab in lung cancer (dated by TCRdb to the early 2020s). About the study as a whole: Nivolumab was administered intravenously at 3 mg/kg on days 1, 15 and 29, and in the combination arm ipilimumab 1 mg/kg was added on day 1 only. The primary trial endpoint was the major pathologic response (MPR) rate in the intention-to-treat population in each study arm. Of the 40 to 50 patients with operable NSCLC treated in the trial, roughly 23 were randomized to nivolumab monotherapy and around 20 to nivolumab plus ipilimumab. The study compared TCR repertoires in pretherapy (baseline) peripheral blood with TCR repertoires in tumors resected at surgery after neoadjuvant immune checkpoint blockade. Matched pretherapy and resected tumor pairs were analyzed for seven patients, of whom four received nivolumab and three received nivolumab plus ipilimumab.

V gives up 7 bases and J gives up 0 bases, and the segment between their germline ends measures 13 bases. From the germline V gene, CDR1 is MNHEY and CDR2 is SVGAGI. CDR3 length: 14 amino acids, cysteine to phenylalanine. The entry retains the CDR3 DNA only, 42 bases that are in frame from base 1. A word on this clone: Its antigen is unknown. Base qualities are not at hand, and no much larger clone is one base apart.

Paper-wide results and their limitations: Tumor T-cell richness and clonality rose from pretherapy to surgery in three of three dual-therapy tumors but in only two of four nivolumab-treated tumors. A positive correlation was observed between pretherapy blood TCR richness and richness in tumors resected after neoadjuvant therapy (Spearman R ≈ 0.8). A small number of samples was subjected to TCR sequencing. TCR richness and clonality were greater in resected tumors than in tumor-adjacent uninvolved lung, and increases were seen in more dual-therapy-treated tumors. No significant correlation was found between TCR clonality and pathologic tumor regression, and only one major-pathologic-response sample was available for the clonality analysis.

Library preparation was by the immunoSEQ multiplex PCR assay. Concerning the study's data processing: Repertoires were summarized in terms of richness and clonality, and significantly expanded and contracted clones between pre- and post-therapy samples were identified. TCRdb provides this immuneACCESS table in a form limited to in-frame rearrangements. Some clones are lacking; in checked studies, under half of them reflect an unresolved V gene, and why the rest are absent is not known. Clone size and V and J calls were adopted from that table, with D and trimming inferred from the DNA. This sample is represented by 30,000 or so clones; around 80% of them were singletons. The ten top clones hold about 5.2% of the sample. This sample's time point label indicates: at surgical resection after neoadjuvant nivolumab +/- ipilimumab. Samples came from the phase 2 randomized NEOSTAR trial, which tested neoadjuvant nivolumab or nivolumab plus ipilimumab followed by surgery in operable NSCLC.

The TCR originated in an adult with non-small cell lung cancer. Recombination joined TRBV6-5 with TRBJ2-7; the D segment cannot be called with confidence. The sample here was tumor tissue, taken after neoadjuvant nivolumab, alone or with ipilimumab, at or shortly before surgery. For the CDR3, the sequence is CASTAGKSSYEQYF. The nucleotides are TGTGCCAGCACCGCCGGCAAATCCTCCTACGAGCAGTACTTC.